A single T cell receptor beta chain is shown here with its context. Using its own MiXCR run on the 5' RACE reads, TCRdb lists one record per CDR3 protein. The table lists about 470,000 distinct CDR3 sequences, around 27% of them singletons, with around 12% in the top ten. The data were taken from a study of T-cell memory formation after mild COVID-19. The CDR3 contains 16 residues. Germline values: CDR1 MGHDK, CDR2 SYGVNS. V lost 6 bases, J lost 7 bases, and 14 bases stayed unmatched. The receptor comes from an adult woman who had mild COVID-19 (a few samples of this study predate the infection). Cell type and time point are not known. What was sequenced was PBMCs or a T cell subset sorted from them (not recorded which). V gene TRBV25-1 combines with J gene TRBJ1-4; 7 bases match TRBD1. CDR3 protein: CASRETVTGSGEKLFF. DNA of the CDR3: TGTGCCAGCAGAGAAACAGTGACAGGGTCGGGTGAAAAACTGTTTTTT.